The text below deals with one T cell receptor (beta chain). How the authors handled the data: Researchers report that nucleated cell counts were estimated from reference gene primer amplification. Libraries were prepared by immunoSEQ multiplex PCR; TCRdb keeps only in-frame clonotypes and omits some of them. The V and J calls and clone size were taken over from that table, and D and trimming were inferred from the DNA. The sample includes under 250,000 clones, 65% to 90% of them seen just once. This record comes from a study of blood T cell repertoires in COVID-19. About the research overall: Spain, Italy and the United States supplied samples that represented acute and convalescent COVID-19. T cells, B-cell-depleted T cells, or PBMCs provided the cDNA or gDNA that served as material.

Germline loops: CDR1 ENHRY, CDR2 SYGVKD. This CDR3 is 14 amino acids long. Trimming at V came to 6 bases and at J to 7 bases, leaving 9 bases not matched to a gene. The sequencing sample was made of peripheral blood. This sequence originates from a woman in her 70s with acute or convalescent COVID-19. The rearrangement uses TRBV10-3 and TRBJ1-3, with 7 nucleotides matching TRBD1. The CDR3 loop is CAIRGQDHQNTIYF. The CDR3 region has the DNA TGTGCCATCAGAGGACAGGACCATCAGAACACCATATATTTT.